A single sample is the source of the 3 T cell receptor beta chains below, sequenced in a study of cytomegalovirus exposure and HLA in healthy donors. The study ran its PCR with 60 Vbeta and 13 Jbeta primers. Libraries were prepared by immunoSEQ multiplex PCR; TCRdb keeps only in-frame clonotypes and omits some of them. Reported are 150,000 or so clones; the ten largest clones contain 1.5% to 2%. The sample was PBMCs. Receptors were obtained from a woman between 45 and 65 years old in good health and CMV-seronegative.

The gene calls are TRBV5-4 and TRBJ2-5; 9 nucleotides line up with TRBD1. With V trimmed by 9 bases and J by 1 base, 4 bases remained unmatched. CDR3 length: 13 amino acids. Germline V gene data show CDR1 as SGHNT and CDR2 as YYREEE (reference sequence). The CDR3 sequence is CAIGQGTQETQYF. In nucleotides, the CDR3 is TGTGCCATAGGACAGGGGACCCAAGAGACCCAGTACTTC. Supplemented by reference TRBV5-4 and TRBJ2-5, the full variable domain reads ETGVTQSPTHLIKTRGQQVTLRCSSQSGHNTVSWYQQALGQGPQFIFQYYREEENGRGNFPPRFSGLQFPNYSSELNVNALELDDSALYLCAIGQGTQETQYFGPGTRLLVL.

The V and J genes are TRBV6-5 and TRBJ2-7; 9 bases align to TRBD1. Germline loops: CDR1 MNHEY, CDR2 SVGAGI. The CDR3 length is 15 residues. Germline trimming cut 2 bases from V and 2 bases from J; bases unmatched to any gene: 4. The DNA of the CDR3 is TGTGCCAGCAGTTACGGCACAGGGGGCACCTACGAGCAGTACTTC. Translation: CASSYGTGGTYEQYF.

V usage is TRBV30 and J usage is TRBJ2-7; D remains unclear. Trimming removed 1 base from V and 3 bases from J, with 10 bases in between. In germline, CDR1 is GTSNPN, CDR2 SVGIG (reference sequence). The CDR3 has 13 residues. The CDR3 nucleotides are TGTGCCTGGAGTGCGGGTTATTTCTACGAGCAGTACTTC. Protein product: CAWSAGYFYEQYF.